Following are 14 T cell receptor beta chains from one sample sequenced in a study of T cell changes during pregnancy in multiple sclerosis. The data were produced by immunoSEQ multiplex PCR, yet TCRdb's version contains in-frame clones alone and is incomplete. This sample carries over 90,000 clones, 90% of them seen once, and the ten largest clones take 0.76%. Source: peripheral blood, taken in the second trimester of pregnancy. Every receptor here comes from a female donor in good health, enrolled as a control in a pregnancy study.

V gene TRBV30 combines with J gene TRBJ2-6, with 7 bases lining up with TRBD1. The J segment lost 2 bases and the V segment lost 5 bases, leaving 0 bases of the junction unmatched. Germline loops: CDR1 GTSNPN, CDR2 SVGIG (reference sequence). The CDR3 contains 13 residues. CDR3 sequence (DNA): TGTGCCTGGGACAGGGCTGGGGCCAACGTCCTGACTTTC. It encodes CAWDRAGANVLTF.

This clone is a singleton in its sample. The V call is TRBV9, the J call TRBJ2-1, with 9 bases matching TRBD1. CDR3 length equals 15 residues. The trim removed 4 bases at V and 6 bases at J, leaving 8 bases unmatched. Germline CDR1 reads SGDLS; CDR2 reads YYNGEE. The CDR3 bases are TGTGCCAGCAGCTCCGGGACAGGGTCTCTCAATGAGCAGTTCTTC. This codes for CASSSGTGSLNEQFF. The full variable domain, in which reference TRBV9 and TRBJ2-1 provide the parts outside the CDR3, is DSGVTQTPKHLITATGQRVTLRCSPRSGDLSVYWYQQSLDQGLQFLIQYYNGEERAKGNILERFSAQQFPDLHSELNLSSLELGDSALYFCASSSGTGSLNEQFFGPGTRLTVL.

The CDR3 loop is CASSWGGGGEQFF. In DNA, the CDR3 is TGTGCCAGCAGCTGGGGTGGGGGCGGTGAGCAGTTCTTC. This chain connects TRBV5-6 to TRBJ2-1, with D possibly being TRBD1 (6 bases). The V end was cut by 3 bases, the J end by 9 bases, with 13 bases between. The CDR3 runs 13 residues. Germline-derived CDR1 and CDR2 are SGHDT and YYEEEE.

The chain is built from TRBV28 and TRBJ1-1; D is undetermined. V dropped 7 bases and J dropped 7 bases, with 10 bases sitting between them. Germline V lookup: CDR1 MDHEN, CDR2 SYDVKM. This CDR3 comprises 11 residues. The CDR3 sequence: CASTYGGEAFF. The CDR3 coding sequence is TGTGCCAGCACATACGGCGGTGAAGCTTTCTTT.

The chain employs TRBV18 and TRBJ1-4; D call uncertain. Germline V gene data show CDR1 as KGHSH and CDR2 as LQKENI. Trimming stripped 1 base from V and 6 bases from J, with 12 bases between. CDR3 length: 15 residues. The CDR3 protein is CASSPRGGLDEKLFF. In DNA, the CDR3 is TGTGCCAGCTCACCACGGGGAGGGTTGGATGAAAAACTGTTTTTT.

This chain links TRBV5-1 with TRBJ2-7; 7 bases are a match to TRBD1. The CDR3 contains 14 residues. The germline CDR1 and CDR2 sequences are SGHRS and YFSETQ. V shed 4 bases, J shed 2 bases, and the junction held 6 bases outside the gene matches. CDR3 nucleotide sequence: TGCGCCAGCAGCAAACCGGGACAGCCCTACGAGCAGTACTTC. Translated: CASSKPGQPYEQYF.

The rearrangement uses TRBV5-1 and TRBJ1-2; 7 bases are a match to TRBD1. V shed 6 bases, J shed 2 bases, and the junction held 7 bases outside the gene matches. The CDR3 totals 14 residues. Germline V gene sequence: CDR1 SGHRS, CDR2 YFSETQ. The CDR3 spells CASTPRQGNYGYTF. CDR3 nucleotides: TGCGCCAGCACGCCTAGACAGGGAAACTATGGCTACACCTTC.

The V and J genes are TRBV6-1 and TRBJ1-2; maybe TRBD1 (5 bases). Germline V lookup: CDR1 MNHNS, CDR2 SASEGT. V shed 4 bases and J shed 6 bases, with 15 bases lying between them. The CDR3 covers 14 residues. This chain's CDR3 is CASSVAAGKNGYTF. In DNA, the CDR3 is TGTGCCAGCAGTGTTGCCGCAGGGAAGAATGGCTACACCTTC.

As to this clone: This same CDR3 is encoded by further DNA sequences in the sample. The V and J genes are TRBV6-5 and TRBJ1-5, with 7 positions matching TRBD1. This CDR3 has 14 amino acids. V dropped 2 bases and J dropped 6; count of bases not matched to a gene: 4. Germline lookup yields CDR1 MNHEY and CDR2 SVGAGI. The CDR3 DNA reads TGTGCCAGCAGTTACAGGCAGGGGGGTCAGCCCCAGCATTTT. This translates into CASSYRQGGQPQHF.

V is TRBV28 and J is TRBJ2-5; D perhaps matches TRBD1 (5 bases). Germline values: CDR1 MDHEN, CDR2 SYDVKM. The CDR3 sequence is 14 residues long. V was cut by 5 bases and J by 4 bases, with 14 bases left in between. CDR3 sequence: CASSNAGFGETQYF. The CDR3 bases are TGTGCCAGCAGTAACGCAGGGTTCGGAGAGACCCAGTACTTC.

The chain has TRBV7-9 and TRBJ2-1; 9 nucleotides match TRBD1. This CDR3 is built from 15 residues. The J segment lost 2 bases and the V segment lost 5 bases, leaving 4 bases of the junction unmatched. Germline values: CDR1 SEHNR, CDR2 FQNEAQ (reference sequence). In DNA, the CDR3 is TGTGCCAGCAGCCTGGGACAGGGAGCCTACAATGAGCAGTTCTTC. This translates into CASSLGQGAYNEQFF.

This chain's CDR3 is CASSITGTSGRSEQFF. As DNA, the CDR3 is TGTGCCAGTAGTATCACGGGGACTAGCGGGAGAAGTGAGCAGTTCTTC. This chain uses TRBV19 with TRBJ2-1; 14 bases agree with TRBD2. The V and J ends lost 3 bases and 9 bases, in that order; junction bases with no gene match: 7. The CDR3 length is 16 residues. CDR1 is LNHDA and CDR2 is SQIVND in the germline V gene (reference sequence).

The chain carries TRBV5-8 and TRBJ2-5; 12 bases agree with TRBD1. V lost 4 bases to trimming and J lost 5 bases; unmatched junction nucleotides: 3. This CDR3 region has 14 residues. Germline loops: CDR1 SGHTS, CDR2 YDEGEE. CDR3 nucleotide sequence: TGTGCCAGCAGCCGGGACAGGGGGCGGGAGACCCAGTACTTC. Translation: CASSRDRGRETQYF.

The rearrangement links TRBV27 to TRBJ2-5; 10 positions match TRBD2. The CDR3 covers 15 residues. V shed 6 bases, J shed 7 bases, and the junction held 11 bases outside the gene matches. Germline values: CDR1 MNHEY, CDR2 SMNVEV (reference sequence). CDR3 in amino acids: CASSFSASGRGTQYF. The DNA of the CDR3 is TGTGCCAGCAGCTTTTCCGCTAGCGGGAGAGGGACCCAGTACTTC.